This T cell receptor (beta chain) originates from a study of patients and donors after allogeneic stem cell transplantation. TCRdb reprocessed the RT-PCR reads via MiXCR and lists one record per CDR3 protein. There are about 400,000 distinct CDR3 sequences in the sample; under 20% occur only once, and around 7.2% lies in the top ten. CDR3 length: 15 amino acids. Trimming shortened V by 1 base and J by 2 bases, and 6 bases separated the two germline ends. This clonotype was counted many times. The clonotype comes from a human donor who was either an allogeneic HSCT recipient or a stem cell or donor lymphocyte infusion donor (not recorded which). It is not recorded whose cells these are; they may come from a transplant donor. The rearrangement joins TRBV12-3 or TRBV12-4 to TRBJ2-6; no reliable D call. The sequencing sample was made of blood, either unsorted or a sorted T cell fraction (not recorded which). The CDR3: CASSLGQTGANVLTF. The CDR3 DNA follows: TGTGCCAGCAGTTTAGGGCAGACTGGGGCCAACGTCCTGACTTTC.